This T cell receptor (beta chain) was recorded in a study of response to subunit inactivated influenza vaccine. Study conclusions and caveats: T cells newly recruited by each seasonal influenza vaccination are few, the authors suggested.

Concerning this clonotype itself: Its antigen is currently unknown.

TCRdb called the RT-PCR reads again in MiXCR, with one record for every CDR3 protein. Of 550,000 to 600,000 distinct CDR3 sequences in the sample, about 10% were seen once. The CDR3 has 17 amino acids. V lost 1 base to trimming and J lost 4 bases, with 16 bases between them. Germline V gene sequence: CDR1 MGHRA, CDR2 YSYEKL. The TCR originated in a man between 50 and 59 years old who received an inactivated influenza vaccine. J is TRBJ2-2 and V is TRBV4-1; D is perhaps TRBD2 (5 bases). Sequencing was performed on PBMCs from blood, taken on the day of vaccination. The CDR3 reads CASSQAPGPRGTGELFF. CDR3 DNA: TGCGCCAGCAGCCAAGCTCCAGGACCCCGGGGCACCGGGGAGCTGTTTTTT.